Given below is one T cell receptor (beta chain) in context. Its antigen is unidentified. The data derive from a study of persistence of HIV-infected CD4 T cells. In the study overall: Donors were ART-treated; their CMV- and Gag-responding CD4+ T cells were isolated. General study points: Degenerate expanded CDR3beta sequences were enriched among CMV- and Gag-responding cells.

An overlapping HIV-1 Gag peptide pool stimulated these cells at approximately 0.91 ug/peptide/mL. Memory cells lacking CD40L and CD69 with high CD45RO were sorted. Stimulated PBMCs had first been depleted of CD8+ T cells. This CDR3 has 12 residues. V lost 5 bases and J 7 bases, leaving 11 bases between the germline ends. CDR1 and CDR2 (germline): LNHDA, SQIVND (reference sequence). Sequencing used immunoSEQ version 4 in survey mode. Template was genomic DNA at about 9.8 ng/uL, with up to roughly 1 ug used per sample. Clones were sequenced by immunoSEQ multiplex PCR, and TCRdb holds only the in-frame ones, with some missing. The table has 36,000 or so clones, 80% to 85% seen once.

This sequence joins TRBV19 and TRBJ1-1, with D possibly being TRBD1 (6 bases). The sequence was obtained from an adult with HIV. The donor label of this sample is uncertain. Material: cultured CD4+ T cells from PBMCs, obtained from a patient who received antiretroviral therapy. The CDR3 bases are TGTGCCAGTAGTTTGCAGGGGATTGAAGCTTTCTTT. Translation: CASSLQGIEAFF.